Sequencing of this T cell receptor (beta chain) was carried out in a study of T cell responses to AZD1222 COVID-19 vaccine. Whole-study context: Second-dose groups at about 4 or about 12 weeks were pooled.

Germline lookup yields CDR1 GTSNPN and CDR2 SVGIG (reference sequence). CDR3 length: 14 amino acids. The J segment lost 2 bases and the V segment lost 3 bases, leaving 5 bases of the junction unmatched. Clones were sequenced by immunoSEQ multiplex PCR, and TCRdb holds only the in-frame ones, with some missing. The table has about 160,000 clones, roughly 90% seen once. The sample was peripheral blood, taken on day 0 of AZD1222 vaccination. The V call is TRBV30, the J call TRBJ1-1; 8 nucleotides align to TRBD1. The receptor was derived from an adult in good health. CDR3 sequence (DNA): TGTGCCTGGAGGGCCGGGACAGGAAACACTGAAGCTTTCTTT. It is translated as CAWRAGTGNTEAFF.